The sequence of this T cell receptor beta chain was determined in a study of blood T cell repertoires in COVID-19. In the study overall: Collection of acute and convalescent COVID-19 samples took place in the United States, Italy and Spain. PBMCs, B-cell-depleted T cells, or T cells provided the cDNA or gDNA that made up the material.

The CDR3 has 14 amino acids. In germline, CDR1 is SGHRS, CDR2 YFSETQ. The ends were cut back, 2 bases at V and 3 bases at J, with 9 bases in the middle. Original handling: The assay estimated nucleated cells by amplifying reference gene primers. Here immunoSEQ multiplex PCR was the method, and the copy in TCRdb shows in-frame clones only, minus some. D and trimming were read from the DNA, whereas the V and J calls and clone size are those reported in that table. Of over 200,000 clones listed, more than 85% were seen once; the top ten hold under 3%. This TCR came from a person aged 18-29 years with COVID-19, enrolled during active disease. This chain connects TRBV5-1 to TRBJ1-5; no clear D gene. The sequenced sample consisted of peripheral blood. The CDR3 DNA sequence: TGCGCCAGCAGCTTAGGAGGATTCAATCAGCCCCAGCATTTT. This sequence encodes CASSLGGFNQPQHF.